A single sample gave rise to the 25 T cell receptor beta chains below, sequenced in a study of blood T cell repertoires in COVID-19. Sequenced by immunoSEQ multiplex PCR; TCRdb stores in-frame clones only, minus some. This repertoire shows nearly 80,000 clones, around nine tenths found once; its top ten account for under 5%. The sequenced sample consisted of peripheral blood. The receptors shown here come from a woman older than 75 with active or convalescent COVID-19.

This clone was observed a handful of times. This chain connects TRBV28 to TRBJ2-7, with a possible D match to TRBD2 (5 bases). Germline values: CDR1 MDHEN, CDR2 SYDVKM. V gave up 7 bases and J gave up 1 base, with 8 bases separating them. The CDR3 has 12 amino acids. DNA for the CDR3: TGTGCCAGCAAAAGCGGATCCTACGAGCAGTACTTC. This gives the protein CASKSGSYEQYF. The entire variable domain, with the rest obtained from reference TRBV28 and TRBJ2-7, is as follows: DVKVTQSSRYLVKRTGEKVFLECVQDMDHENMFWYRQDPGLGLRLIYFSYDVKMKEKGDIPEGYSVSREKKERFSLILESASTNQTSMYLCASKSGSYEQYFGPGTRLTVT.

The chain links TRBV7-8 to TRBJ1-3; 7 positions match TRBD1. The trim removed 1 base at V and 2 bases at J, leaving 5 bases unmatched. From germline, CDR1 is SGHVS and CDR2 FQNEAQ. This CDR3 contains 16 residues. In DNA form, the CDR3 reads TGTGCCAGCAGCTTAGGACAGGGTACCGCTGGAAACACCATATATTTT. Its protein is CASSLGQGTAGNTIYF.

Only a few counts were recorded for this clone. The chain has TRBV7-2 and TRBJ2-7; TRBD2 is a possible D gene (6 bases). The V end was cut by 1 base, the J end by 2 bases, with 15 bases between. The CDR3 is 16 amino acids. Germline CDR1 is SGHTA and CDR2 is FQGNSA. The CDR3 DNA follows: TGTGCCAGCAGCTTAGTCTCGGCGGGGATGCCCTACGAGCAGTACTTC. Amino acid sequence: CASSLVSAGMPYEQYF.

The chain carries TRBV11-2 and TRBJ2-1; 7 bases line up with TRBD1. The CDR3 totals 15 residues. V was pared by 3 bases and J by 1 base, with 3 bases of the junction left unmatched. Germline V gene sequence: CDR1 SGHAT, CDR2 FQNNGV. The CDR3: CASSFGTASYNEQFF. The CDR3 region has the DNA TGTGCCAGCAGCTTCGGGACAGCATCCTACAATGAGCAGTTCTTC.

The chain recombines TRBV27 with TRBJ2-7, with 7 bases that match TRBD1. V lost 5 bases and J lost 2; bases outside the gene matches: 6. Germline V lookup: CDR1 MNHEY, CDR2 SMNVEV (reference sequence). This CDR3 is 14 amino acids long. CDR3 in amino acids: CASSHRQGPYEQYF. The CDR3 DNA is TGTGCCAGCAGTCATCGACAGGGTCCCTACGAGCAGTACTTC.

V usage is TRBV5-4 and J usage is TRBJ1-1; 10 bases map to TRBD1. The CDR3 sequence is 14 residues long. The V segment lost 3 bases and the J segment 6 bases; nucleotides outside the gene matches: 5. Germline CDR1 is SGHNT and CDR2 is YYREEE (reference sequence). CDR3 sequence reads: CASSSDRGRAEAFF. CDR3 nucleotides: TGTGCCAGCAGCTCGGACAGGGGGAGGGCTGAAGCTTTCTTT.

CDR3 DNA: TGTGCCAGTAGTGGCACAGGGGTAAGGAACTATGGCTACACCTTC. Translating gives CASSGTGVRNYGYTF. J is TRBJ1-2 and V is TRBV19; 7 nucleotides agree with TRBD1. The CDR3 totals 15 residues. The germline CDR1 and CDR2 sequences are LNHDA and SQIVND (reference sequence). J was trimmed by 2 bases and V by 5 bases; bases with no gene match: 8.

This chain uses TRBV18 with TRBJ1-1; 7 positions match TRBD1. The germline gives CDR1 KGHSH, CDR2 LQKENI. Trimming took 6 bases from V and 2 from J; bases not matched to a gene: 3. The CDR3 sequence is 13 residues long. CDR3 coding DNA: TGTGCCAGCTCGGGACAGAGTAACACTGAAGCTTTCTTT. It yields the protein CASSGQSNTEAFF.

J is TRBJ2-5 and V is TRBV7-2; 10 bases map to TRBD2. V gave up 4 bases and J gave up 5 bases; unmatched junction bases: 1. Looked up from germline, CDR1 is SGHTA and CDR2 is FQGNSA. This CDR3 is 13 amino acids long. CDR3 sequence (DNA): TGTGCCAGCAGCTCGGGACTAGCGGAGACCCAGTACTTC. Encoded protein: CASSSGLAETQYF. Complete variable domain (other parts from reference TRBV7-2 and TRBJ2-5): GAGVSQSPSNKVTEKGKDVELRCDPISGHTALYWYRQSLGQGLEFLIYFQGNSAPDKSGLPSDRFSAERTGGSVSTLTIQRTQQEDSAVYLCASSSGLAETQYFGPGTRLLVL.

The J gene is TRBJ1-2, the V gene TRBV7-2; TRBD1 matches 9 bases. V shed 1 base, J shed 4 bases, and the junction held 1 base outside the gene matches. This CDR3 contains 14 residues. Germline V gives CDR1 SGHTA, CDR2 FQGNSA. The CDR3 protein is CASSLGQGGYGYTF. The CDR3 coding sequence is TGTGCCAGCAGCTTAGGACAGGGGGGCTATGGCTACACCTTC.

The rearrangement uses TRBV28 and TRBJ1-6, with 9 bases identical to TRBD1. The CDR3 totals 15 residues. Trimming at V came to 7 bases and at J to 0 bases, leaving 1 base not matched to a gene. CDR1 and CDR2 from the germline V gene are MDHEN and SYDVKM. CDR3 sequence reads: CASTGQGSYNSPLHF. DNA for the CDR3: TGTGCCAGCACGGGACAGGGCTCCTATAATTCACCCCTCCACTTT.

This rearrangement joins TRBV30 to TRBJ2-3, with 9 bases aligning to TRBD2. J was trimmed by 6 bases and V by 0 bases; bases with no gene match: 4. The germline V gene has CDR1 GTSNPN and CDR2 SVGIG (reference sequence). The CDR3 runs to 14 residues. In DNA, the CDR3 is TGTGCCTGGAGTGTTGCGGGGGGGTACGATACGCAGTATTTT. Residues: CAWSVAGGYDTQYF. Drawing the rest from reference TRBV30 and TRBJ2-3, the complete variable domain is SQTIHQWPATLVQPVGSPLSLECTVEGTSNPNLYWYRQAAGRGLQLLFYSVGIGQISSEVPQNLSASRPQDRQFILSSKKLLLSDSGFYLCAWSVAGGYDTQYFGPGTRLTVL.

This clone was observed at least ten times. The chain has TRBV5-8 and TRBJ1-6, with D possibly matching TRBD1 (6 bases). The CDR3 covers 15 residues. The V end lost 1 base, the J end lost 9 bases, and 14 bases lay between the germline ends. Germline V CDR1 and CDR2: SGHTS, YDEGEE. The CDR3 bases are TGTGCCAGCAGCTTGTTGACAGGCCTAGGTTCACCCCTCCACTTT. Translated, it gives CASSLLTGLGSPLHF.

This sequence joins TRBV5-1 and TRBJ1-6; D is possibly TRBD1 (5 bases). CDR1 is SGHRS, CDR2 YFSETQ, per germline. This CDR3 has 15 residues. Trimming took off 4 bases at V and 4 bases at J, with 12 bases between the two ends. CDR3 in amino acids: CASSPEQAYNSPLHF. The CDR3, as DNA: TGCGCCAGCAGCCCAGAACAGGCGTATAATTCACCCCTCCACTTT.

J is TRBJ1-1 and V is TRBV5-1; TRBD1 agrees at 7 bases. Trimming took 4 bases from V and 4 from J; bases not matched to a gene: 7. Germline V lookup: CDR1 SGHRS, CDR2 YFSETQ. This CDR3 has 14 amino acids. CDR3 coding DNA: TGCGCCAGCAGCGACCGACAGGGAGCCACTGAAGCTTTCTTT. This codes for CASSDRQGATEAFF.

This chain links TRBV6-5 with TRBJ2-7; possible D gene TRBD1, 7 bases. Trimming removed 7 bases at V and 3 bases at J, with 19 bases between. Germline CDR1 MNHEY, CDR2 SVGAGI. This CDR3 spans 15 amino acids. CDR3 DNA: TGTGCCAGCAAAATTAAACAGGGGAGGTTCTACGAGCAGTACTTC. Protein product: CASKIKQGRFYEQYF.

The J gene is TRBJ2-7, the V gene TRBV18, with 9 bases that match TRBD1. Per germline, CDR1 KGHSH and CDR2 LQKENI. Losses at the gene ends were 5 bases for V and 3 bases for J; bases not matched to a gene: 5. CDR3 length: 14 amino acids. The DNA of the CDR3 is TGTGCCAGCTCATTCCGGGACAGGGACTACGAGCAGTACTTC. This translates into CASSFRDRDYEQYF.

The chain links TRBV5-6 to TRBJ1-5; a possible D gene is TRBD1 (5 bases). This CDR3 has 15 residues. Germline loops: CDR1 SGHDT, CDR2 YYEEEE. V lost 2 bases, J lost 9 bases, and 18 bases lay in between. CDR3: CASSLGVFGSSPQHF. For the CDR3, the DNA is TGTGCCAGCAGCTTAGGGGTGTTCGGCAGCTCGCCCCAGCATTTT.

J is TRBJ1-5 and V is TRBV6-5, with TRBD1 as a possible D gene (5 bases). V shed 2 bases and J shed 6 bases, with 11 bases lying between them. Germline assignment: CDR1 MNHEY and CDR2 SVGAGI. CDR3 length equals 14 residues. CDR3 DNA sequence: TGTGCCAGCAGTTACCAGCTCGGGGGTCAGCCCCAGCATTTT. Its protein is CASSYQLGGQPQHF.

The V call is TRBV5-1, the J call TRBJ2-5, with D possibly TRBD2 on 5 matching bases. The CDR3 consists of 13 residues. Germline V lookup: CDR1 SGHRS, CDR2 YFSETQ. V gave up 3 bases and J gave up 1 base, with 7 bases separating them. The CDR3 DNA reads as TGCGCCAGCAGCTGGAGGCTCCAAGAGACCCAGTACTTC. Translation gives CASSWRLQETQYF.

The rearrangement uses TRBV5-1 and TRBJ1-1; 11 bases are a match to TRBD1. This CDR3 has 16 amino acids. The V gene's germline CDR1 is SGHRS and CDR2 YFSETQ. With 3 bases clipped from V and 1 base from J, the junction kept 5 bases outside the gene matches. The CDR3 sequence is CASSSGQGGQNTEAFF. For the CDR3, the DNA is TGCGCCAGCAGCTCGGGACAGGGGGGTCAGAACACTGAAGCTTTCTTT.

CDR3 in DNA: TGTGCCAGCAGTGCCCCCGGACAGGTGCCCGTCCAAGAGACCCAGTACTTC. Translating gives CASSAPGQVPVQETQYF. J is TRBJ2-5 and V is TRBV6-2 or TRBV6-3; 7 positions agree with TRBD1. Looked up from germline, CDR1 is MNHEY and CDR2 is SVGEGT. This CDR3 is built from 17 residues. The V segment lost 5 bases and the J segment 1 base; nucleotides outside the gene matches: 13.

This chain links TRBV18 with TRBJ2-7; 7 bases fit TRBD1. V was pared by 1 base and J by 3 bases, with 3 bases of the junction left unmatched. CDR3 length equals 14 residues. The germline gives CDR1 KGHSH, CDR2 LQKENI. The CDR3 nucleotides are TGTGCCAGCTCACCACGGACAGGCGTCTACGAGCAGTACTTC. Its protein product is CASSPRTGVYEQYF.

V gene TRBV29-1 combines with J gene TRBJ2-3, with D possibly being TRBD2 (6 bases). Deletions cut 3 bases from V and 2 bases from J, with 9 bases between. CDR3 length: 13 amino acids. Looked up from germline, CDR1 is SQVTM and CDR2 is ANQGSEA. The CDR3: CSVDSGFTDTQYF. In nucleotides, the CDR3 is TGCAGCGTTGATAGCGGCTTCACAGATACGCAGTATTTT.

The chain employs TRBV7-2 and TRBJ2-7, with 7 bases that match TRBD2. The germline gives CDR1 SGHTA, CDR2 FQGNSA. Losses at the gene ends were 1 base for V and 3 bases for J; bases not matched to a gene: 6. The CDR3 sequence is 15 residues long. The CDR3 DNA is TGTGCCAGCAGCTTAGGCCTAGCGGACCTCTACGAGCAGTACTTC. The encoded protein is CASSLGLADLYEQYF.